Listed below are T cell receptor beta chains from one sample, sequenced in a study of cytomegalovirus exposure and HLA in healthy donors. The table came from immunoSEQ multiplex PCR; TCRdb's copy has only in-frame clones and leaves some out. The table shows some 250,000 clones, with about nine tenths occurring only once. The source material was PBMCs. Every receptor here comes from a woman in her twenties or thirties in good health and CMV-seronegative. Each CDR3 is given with its conserved first and last residue. Fields, in order: J gene, CDR3 length, clone size, V gene, CDR3 protein. Only part of the rows carry a size: once, few, many, or a class if the clone is expanded.

j_call: TRBJ2-1
cdr3_length: 15
clone_size: few
v_call: TRBV28
cdr3_aa: CASRGPSGTYNEQFF

j_call: TRBJ2-7
cdr3_length: 13
clone_size: -
v_call: TRBV10-3
cdr3_aa: CAISAGEAYEQYF

j_call: TRBJ2-7
cdr3_length: 12
clone_size: -
v_call: TRBV29-1
cdr3_aa: CSVVGLTYEQYF

j_call: TRBJ2-7
cdr3_length: 17
clone_size: once
v_call: TRBV4-1
cdr3_aa: CASSQVTSGRDSYEQYF

j_call: TRBJ2-1
cdr3_length: 15
clone_size: -
v_call: TRBV27
cdr3_aa: CASSPTNLIFGEQFF

j_call: TRBJ1-5
cdr3_length: 13
clone_size: -
v_call: TRBV28
cdr3_aa: CASSRGANQPQHF

j_call: TRBJ2-3
cdr3_length: 14
clone_size: -
v_call: TRBV11-2
cdr3_aa: CASSLEPATDTQYF

j_call: TRBJ2-1
cdr3_length: 12
clone_size: -
v_call: TRBV15
cdr3_aa: CATSRIRNEQFF

j_call: TRBJ2-2
cdr3_length: 17
clone_size: -
v_call: TRBV4-3
cdr3_aa: CASSQDTVIGHGGELFF

j_call: TRBJ2-3
cdr3_length: 14
clone_size: once
v_call: TRBV11-1
cdr3_aa: CASSPGTSTDTQYF

j_call: TRBJ2-1
cdr3_length: 15
clone_size: -
v_call: TRBV5-4
cdr3_aa: CASSLGRGVNNEQFF

j_call: TRBJ1-4
cdr3_length: 13
clone_size: -
v_call: TRBV23-1
cdr3_aa: CASSQTGNEKLFF

j_call: TRBJ2-3
cdr3_length: 16
clone_size: -
v_call: TRBV27
cdr3_aa: CASSPPIGPGQDTQYF

j_call: TRBJ1-3
cdr3_length: 17
clone_size: -
v_call: TRBV5-1
cdr3_aa: CASSLGEGAPSGNTIYF

j_call: TRBJ2-7
cdr3_length: 16
clone_size: -
v_call: TRBV9
cdr3_aa: CASSSGTSGTSREQYF

j_call: TRBJ2-1
cdr3_length: 13
clone_size: -
v_call: TRBV27
cdr3_aa: CASSLNHGQEQFF

j_call: TRBJ2-7
cdr3_length: 19
clone_size: -
v_call: TRBV9
cdr3_aa: CASSADPSSSTPSSYEQYF

j_call: TRBJ2-7
cdr3_length: 15
clone_size: -
v_call: TRBV5-4
cdr3_aa: CASSLPGEGSYEQYF

j_call: TRBJ2-7
cdr3_length: 14
clone_size: -
v_call: TRBV11-3
cdr3_aa: CASSFGTAAYEQYF

j_call: TRBJ1-4
cdr3_length: 16
clone_size: -
v_call: TRBV7-9
cdr3_aa: CASSFREQGSNEKLFF

j_call: TRBJ2-5
cdr3_length: 12
clone_size: -
v_call: TRBV7-8
cdr3_aa: CASTRGGETQYF

j_call: TRBJ2-2
cdr3_length: 16
clone_size: once
v_call: TRBV5-1
cdr3_aa: CASSPRLGTNTGELFF